Following are 22 T cell receptor beta chains from one sample sequenced in a study of blood T cell repertoires in COVID-19. Clones were sequenced by immunoSEQ multiplex PCR, and TCRdb holds only the in-frame ones, with some missing. This sample carries fewer than 250,000 clones, 70% to 90% of them seen once, and the ten largest clones take more than 0.75%. Material for sequencing was peripheral blood. The receptors derive from a man between 35 and 55 years old with acute or convalescent COVID-19.

The chain links TRBV5-1 to TRBJ1-5; TRBD1 agrees at 10 bases. The CDR3 length is 15 residues. The V and J ends lost 3 bases and 3 bases, in that order; junction bases with no gene match: 3. Germline V lookup: CDR1 SGHRS, CDR2 YFSETQ. The CDR3: CASSSGTGDNQPQHF. CDR3 bases: TGCGCCAGCAGCTCAGGGACAGGGGACAATCAGCCCCAGCATTTT.

This chain uses TRBV18 with TRBJ1-1; 9 nucleotides agree with TRBD1. Germline lookup yields CDR1 KGHSH and CDR2 LQKENI. This CDR3 is built from 12 residues. The V segment lost 2 bases and the J segment 8 bases; nucleotides outside the gene matches: 0. The CDR3 protein is CASSPGTGEAFF. CDR3 coding DNA: TGTGCCAGCTCACCAGGGACAGGGGAAGCTTTCTTT.

The gene calls are TRBV6-5 and TRBJ1-5, with D possibly being TRBD1 (5 bases). V was shortened by 11 bases and J by 5 bases, with 19 bases between the two germline ends. This CDR3 contains 14 residues. Germline lookup yields CDR1 MNHEY and CDR2 SVGAGI. The DNA for the CDR3 is TGTGCCGGACATAAATGGATAGGAGATCAGCCCCAGCATTTT. Encoded protein: CAGHKWIGDQPQHF.

This clone was observed a single time. The chain has TRBV6-5 and TRBJ1-1, with 11 positions matching TRBD1. V dropped 6 bases and J dropped 4; count of bases not matched to a gene: 7. The CDR3 spans 15 residues. Per germline, CDR1 MNHEY and CDR2 SVGAGI. CDR3 residues: CASSTWTGGLTEAFF. CDR3 DNA: TGTGCCAGCAGCACGTGGACAGGGGGCCTCACTGAAGCTTTCTTT.

The chain links TRBV7-9 to TRBJ1-1; 7 bases map to TRBD1. The CDR3 sequence is 13 residues long. V trimming: 2 bases; J trimming: 9 bases; junction bases outside the gene matches: 6. Germline CDR1 reads SEHNR; CDR2 reads FQNEAQ (reference sequence). As DNA, the CDR3 is TGTGCCAGCAGCTTAACGGCAGGGGGGCAAGCTTTCTTT. It translates to CASSLTAGGQAFF.

The chain has TRBV6-5 and TRBJ2-7, with a possible D match to TRBD2 (6 bases). This CDR3 has 13 amino acids. Trimming pared 7 bases from V and 2 bases from J, leaving 12 bases between. Germline CDR1 is MNHEY and CDR2 is SVGAGI. The CDR3 sequence is CASTGREAYEQYF. The CDR3 nucleotides are TGTGCCAGCACAGGCAGGGAGGCCTACGAGCAGTACTTC.

The chain joins TRBV5-5 to TRBJ2-3, with D possibly being TRBD1 (5 bases). The CDR3 has 16 residues. V was trimmed by 1 base and J by 2 bases, leaving 14 bases between them. Germline CDR1 is SGHKS and CDR2 is YYEKEE (reference sequence). The CDR3 coding sequence is TGTGCCAGCAGCTTGCCAGGGTCCAGTGACACAGATACGCAGTATTTT. Protein product: CASSLPGSSDTDTQYF.

The V call is TRBV10-1, the J call TRBJ1-5; 7 bases match TRBD1. The V segment lost 6 bases and the J segment 4 bases; nucleotides outside the gene matches: 6. The germline V gene encodes CDR1 WNHNN and CDR2 SYGVQD (reference sequence). The CDR3 is 14 residues long. CDR3 in amino acids: CASRVKTGNQPQHF. For the CDR3, the DNA is TGCGCCAGCAGAGTCAAGACAGGGAATCAGCCCCAGCATTTT.

V and J are TRBV20-1 and TRBJ1-1; D not resolved. Trimming pared 5 bases from V and 5 bases from J, leaving 15 bases between. Germline V gives CDR1 DFQATT, CDR2 SNEGSKA (reference sequence). The CDR3 loop spans 13 amino acids. This CDR3 reads CSAGGGIITEAFF. The CDR3 DNA follows: TGCAGTGCTGGTGGAGGCATCATTACTGAAGCTTTCTTT.

The J gene is TRBJ1-5, the V gene TRBV19, with no clear D. Trimming left V 1 base short and J 3 bases short, with 13 bases between. The CDR3 sequence is 16 residues long. Germline V CDR1 and CDR2: LNHDA, SQIVND (reference sequence). The CDR3 protein is CASSIVVGRANQPQHF. Written as DNA, the CDR3 is TGTGCCAGTAGTATAGTTGTAGGGAGGGCCAATCAGCCCCAGCATTTT. Together with reference TRBV19 and TRBJ1-5, the CDR3 gives the full variable domain: DGGITQSPKYLFRKEGQNVTLSCEQNLNHDAMYWYRQDPGQGLRLIYYSQIVNDFQKGDIAEGYSVSREKKESFPLTVTSAQKNPTAFYLCASSIVVGRANQPQHFGDGTRLSIL.

The gene calls are TRBV18 and TRBJ2-7, with D possibly being TRBD1 (6 bases). Looked up from germline, CDR1 is KGHSH and CDR2 is LQKENI. V gave up 4 bases and J gave up 6 bases, with 16 bases separating them. The CDR3 length is 14 residues. Written as DNA, the CDR3 is TGTGCCAGCTCACTCGTCGACAGGCGTGGCGAGCAGTACTTC. Translated: CASSLVDRRGEQYF.

The rearrangement joins TRBV24-1 to TRBJ2-7; D unresolved. V lost 2 bases, J lost 6 bases, and 16 bases lay in between. The germline V gene has CDR1 KGHDR and CDR2 SFDVKD. CDR3 length: 15 residues. The CDR3: CATSDSTVDSGEQYF. The CDR3 DNA reads TGTGCCACCAGTGATTCGACTGTCGATTCGGGCGAGCAGTACTTC.

V is TRBV5-1 and J is TRBJ2-3; D ambiguous. V was shortened by 0 bases and J by 4 bases, with 3 bases between the two germline ends. The CDR3 covers 12 residues. CDR1 is SGHRS and CDR2 is YFSETQ in the germline V gene. As DNA, the CDR3 is TGCGCCAGCAGCTTGGTAGCAGATACGCAGTATTTT. This gives the protein CASSLVADTQYF. The variable domain in full, with the rest retrieved from reference TRBV5-1 and TRBJ2-3, is KAGVTQTPRYLIKTRGQQVTLSCSPISGHRSVSWYQQTPGQGLQFLFEYFSETQRNKGNFPGRFSGRQFSNSRSEMNVSTLELGDSALYLCASSLVADTQYFGPGTRLTVL.

In its sample, this clone was seen a few times. This chain uses TRBV4-3 with TRBJ1-1; TRBD1 agrees at 7 bases. The CDR3 covers 16 residues. Germline values: CDR1 LGHNA, CDR2 YSLEER. The V and J ends lost 2 bases and 1 base, in that order; junction bases with no gene match: 7. Here the CDR3 DNA reads TGCGCCAGCAGCCAATGGGCAGGGGGAGGGAACACTGAAGCTTTCTTT. Its protein is CASSQWAGGGNTEAFF.

The chain recombines TRBV11-2 with TRBJ1-1, with D possibly being TRBD1 (5 bases). V lost 5 bases, J lost 1 base, and 8 bases lay in between. From germline, CDR1 is SGHAT and CDR2 FQNNGV. This CDR3 has 13 amino acids. CDR3 sequence: CASSQDRNTEAFF. The CDR3 nucleotides are TGTGCCAGCAGCCAAGACAGGAACACTGAAGCTTTCTTT.

CDR3 protein: CASSQDGQTGDQPQHF. Here the CDR3 DNA reads TGTGCCAGCAGCCAAGATGGCCAGACGGGAGATCAGCCCCAGCATTTT. The chain links TRBV4-2 to TRBJ1-5; no clear D. CDR3 length: 16 residues. From germline, CDR1 is LGHNA and CDR2 YNFKEQ. The V end was cut by 0 bases, the J end by 5 bases, with 14 bases between.

The chain links TRBV11-3 to TRBJ2-1; 11 bases match TRBD2. The V and J ends lost 6 bases and 5 bases, in that order; junction bases with no gene match: 3. Per the germline V gene, CDR1 is SGHNT and CDR2 is YENEEA. The CDR3 runs 14 residues. CDR3 in DNA: TGTGCCAGCAGTCTAGCGGGGGGAAACAATGAGCAGTTCTTC. Protein sequence: CASSLAGGNNEQFF.

The chain joins TRBV6-2 or TRBV6-3 to TRBJ2-6, with TRBD1 matching 7 bases. CDR1 and CDR2 from the germline V gene are MNHEY and SVGEGT. V lost 2 bases to trimming and J lost 2 bases; unmatched junction nucleotides: 6. The CDR3 sequence is 17 residues long. This CDR3 reads CASSYPTGVPGANVLTF. For the CDR3, the DNA is TGTGCCAGCAGTTACCCCACAGGGGTACCTGGGGCCAACGTCCTGACTTTC.

CDR3 in DNA: TGTGCCAGTAGTATTCAGGGACAGTTTAATTCACCCCTCCACTTT. Its translation: CASSIQGQFNSPLHF. The chain recombines TRBV19 with TRBJ1-6, with TRBD1 matching 7 bases. Per germline, CDR1 LNHDA and CDR2 SQIVND (reference sequence). V trimming: 3 bases; J trimming: 6 bases; junction bases outside the gene matches: 5. This CDR3 is 15 amino acids long.

The chain carries TRBV6-2 or TRBV6-3 and TRBJ2-7, with a possible D match to TRBD2 (5 bases). The CDR3 covers 15 residues. Germline assignment: CDR1 MNHEY and CDR2 SVGEGT. Trimming removed 5 bases from V and 3 bases from J, with 17 bases in between. CDR3 nucleotide sequence: TGTGCCAGCAGTCCCTCGAGGACTTCGTTCTACGAGCAGTACTTC. Amino acid sequence: CASSPSRTSFYEQYF.

The chain has TRBV5-1 and TRBJ2-7; 7 nucleotides align to TRBD2. V was pared by 6 bases and J by 2 bases, with 8 bases of the junction left unmatched. The CDR3 loop spans 14 amino acids. Germline V lookup: CDR1 SGHRS, CDR2 YFSETQ. This CDR3 reads CASTPWGGTYEQYF. CDR3 DNA sequence: TGCGCCAGCACCCCCTGGGGAGGGACCTACGAGCAGTACTTC.

This rearrangement joins TRBV10-1 to TRBJ2-3, with D perhaps TRBD1 (7 bases). The CDR3 has 18 amino acids. Germline values: CDR1 WNHNN, CDR2 SYGVQD (reference sequence). Trimming removed 4 bases at V and 1 base at J, with 21 bases between. For the CDR3, the DNA is TGCGCCAGCAGTGGCAGGACAGGAGGGTTAGATGGCACAGATACGCAGTATTTT. Protein: CASSGRTGGLDGTDTQYF.